What follows is one T cell receptor beta chain and its context. Its antigen is as yet unknown. This table comes from immunoSEQ multiplex PCR, and its TCRdb copy is limited to in-frame clones, with some not included. This table has approximately 93,000 clones, approximately 78% appearing once. This sample was taken from a study of PD-1 blockade in classical Hodgkin lymphoma. Time point meaning: cycle 4 day 1 (C4D1), after 6 weeks of nivolumab. Every patient relapsed after autologous stem cell transplantation, and brentuximab vedotin exposure varied. Points from the study as a whole: It was reported that newly diagnosed patients had less baseline TCR diversity than healthy donors. Complete responders' baseline diversity resembled that of newly diagnosed patients. Still unresolved is the cause of the repertoire differences, which may be disease activity or prior therapy.

The receptor was derived from a human donor with classical Hodgkin lymphoma. This specimen consisted of peripheral blood mononuclear cells (PBMCs), obtained before the fourth cycle of nivolumab.

The CDR3 reads CASSFGTSGGQETQYF. CDR3 sequence (DNA): TGTGCCAGCAGCTTCGGGACTAGCGGGGGACAAGAGACCCAGTACTTC. The chain has TRBV7-9 and TRBJ2-5, with 14 bases that match TRBD2. CDR1 and CDR2 (germline): SEHNR, FQNEAQ (reference sequence). Germline trimming cut 3 bases from V and 2 bases from J; bases unmatched to any gene: 2. The CDR3 covers 16 residues.